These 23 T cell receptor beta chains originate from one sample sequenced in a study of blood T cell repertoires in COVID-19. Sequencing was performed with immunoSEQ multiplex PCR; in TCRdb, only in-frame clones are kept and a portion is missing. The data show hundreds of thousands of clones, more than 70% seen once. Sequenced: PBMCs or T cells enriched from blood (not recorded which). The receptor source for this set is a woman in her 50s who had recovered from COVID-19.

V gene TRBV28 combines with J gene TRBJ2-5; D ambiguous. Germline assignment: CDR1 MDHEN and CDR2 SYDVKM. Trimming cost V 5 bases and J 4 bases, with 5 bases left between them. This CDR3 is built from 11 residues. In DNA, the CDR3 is TGTGCCAGCAGTGAGTTAGAGACCCAGTACTTC. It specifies CASSELETQYF.

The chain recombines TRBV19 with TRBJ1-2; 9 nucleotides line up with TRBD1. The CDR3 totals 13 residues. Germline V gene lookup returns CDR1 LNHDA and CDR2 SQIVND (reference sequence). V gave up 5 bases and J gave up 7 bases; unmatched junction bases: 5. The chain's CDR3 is CASSRDRVRGYTF. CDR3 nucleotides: TGTGCCAGTAGTCGGGACAGGGTCCGTGGCTACACCTTC.

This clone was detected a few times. This CDR3 is CASSQARLAGLTGTYEQYF. For the CDR3, the DNA is TGCGCCAGCAGCCAAGCTAGATTAGCGGGATTAACTGGGACCTACGAGCAGTACTTC. The V gene is TRBV4-1, the J gene TRBJ2-7; 8 nucleotides line up with TRBD2. Trimming took 1 base from V and 2 from J; bases not matched to a gene: 16. The CDR3 covers 19 residues. The germline CDR1 and CDR2 sequences are MGHRA and YSYEKL.

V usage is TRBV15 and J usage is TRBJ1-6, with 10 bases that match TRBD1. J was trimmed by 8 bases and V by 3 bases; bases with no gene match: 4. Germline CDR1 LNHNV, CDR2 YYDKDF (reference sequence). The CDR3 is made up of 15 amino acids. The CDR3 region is CATSSATGGHSPLHF. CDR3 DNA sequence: TGTGCCACCAGCAGCGCGACAGGGGGCCATTCACCCCTCCACTTT.

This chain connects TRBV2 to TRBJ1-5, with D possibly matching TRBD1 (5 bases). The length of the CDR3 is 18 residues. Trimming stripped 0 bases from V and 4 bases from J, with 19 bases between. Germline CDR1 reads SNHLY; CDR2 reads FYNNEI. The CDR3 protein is CASSEAPRGRRQNQPQHF. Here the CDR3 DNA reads TGTGCCAGCAGTGAAGCACCTCGAGGAAGGAGACAGAATCAGCCCCAGCATTTT.

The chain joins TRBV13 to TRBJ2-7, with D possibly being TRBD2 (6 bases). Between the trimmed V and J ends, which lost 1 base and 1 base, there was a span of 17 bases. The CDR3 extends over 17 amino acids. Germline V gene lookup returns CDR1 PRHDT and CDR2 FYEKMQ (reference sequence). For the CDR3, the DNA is TGTGCCAGCAGCTTAGAATACGGGACTTTCCTATCCTACGAGCAGTACTTC. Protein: CASSLEYGTFLSYEQYF.

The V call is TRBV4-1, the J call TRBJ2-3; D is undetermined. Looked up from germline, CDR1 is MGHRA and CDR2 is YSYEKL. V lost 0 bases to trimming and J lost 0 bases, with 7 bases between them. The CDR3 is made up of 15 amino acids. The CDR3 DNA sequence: TGCGCCAGCAGCCAAGAATGGGCCAGCACAGATACGCAGTATTTT. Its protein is CASSQEWASTDTQYF.

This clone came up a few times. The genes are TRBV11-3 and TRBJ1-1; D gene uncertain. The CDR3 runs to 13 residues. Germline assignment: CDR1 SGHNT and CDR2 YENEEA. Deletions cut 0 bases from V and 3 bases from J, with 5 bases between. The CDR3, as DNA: TGTGCCAGCAGCTTAGACAGTGACACTGAAGCTTTCTTT. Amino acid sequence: CASSLDSDTEAFF.

For the CDR3, the DNA is TGCAGCGCCAGAAGCGGGGGGGCCATTGGCGGGGAGCTGTTTTTT. Amino acids: CSARSGGAIGGELFF. V is TRBV29-1 and J is TRBJ2-2, with 10 bases that match TRBD2. The CDR3 is made up of 15 amino acids. After removal of 7 bases from V and 7 bases from J, the junction contained 12 bases not matched to a gene. The germline CDR1 and CDR2 sequences are SQVTM and ANQGSEA.

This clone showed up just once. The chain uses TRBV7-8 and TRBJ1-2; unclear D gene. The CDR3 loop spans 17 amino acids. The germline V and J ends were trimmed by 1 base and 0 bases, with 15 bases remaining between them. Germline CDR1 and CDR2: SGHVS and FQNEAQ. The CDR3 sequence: CASSLDLRERANYGYTF. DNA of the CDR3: TGTGCCAGCAGCTTAGATTTAAGGGAGCGCGCTAACTATGGCTACACCTTC.

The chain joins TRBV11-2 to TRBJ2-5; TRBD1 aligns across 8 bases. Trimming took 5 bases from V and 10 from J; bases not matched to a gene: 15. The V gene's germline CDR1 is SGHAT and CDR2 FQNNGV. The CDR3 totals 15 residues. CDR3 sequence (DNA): TGTGCCAGCAGCCAGCCAGGGGGCTACAGGAAGTACCAGTACTTC. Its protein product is CASSQPGGYRKYQYF.

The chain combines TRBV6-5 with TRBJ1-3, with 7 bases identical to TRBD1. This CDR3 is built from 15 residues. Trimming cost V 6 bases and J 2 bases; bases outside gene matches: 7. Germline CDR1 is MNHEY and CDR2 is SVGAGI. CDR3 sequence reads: CASSLQTGPGNTIYF. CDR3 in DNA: TGTGCCAGCAGCCTACAGACAGGGCCTGGAAACACCATATATTTT.

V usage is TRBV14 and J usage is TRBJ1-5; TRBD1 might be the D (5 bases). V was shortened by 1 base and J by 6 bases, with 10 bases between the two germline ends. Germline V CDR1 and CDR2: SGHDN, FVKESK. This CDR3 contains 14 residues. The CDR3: CASSQGGGGQPQHF. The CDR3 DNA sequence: TGTGCCAGCAGCCAAGGAGGCGGGGGTCAGCCCCAGCATTTT. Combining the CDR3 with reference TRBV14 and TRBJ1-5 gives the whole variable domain EAGVTQFPSHSVIEKGQTVTLRCDPISGHDNLYWYRRVMGKEIKFLLHFVKESKQDESGMPNNRFLAERTGGTYSTLKVQPAELEDSGVYFCASSQGGGGQPQHFGDGTRLSIL.

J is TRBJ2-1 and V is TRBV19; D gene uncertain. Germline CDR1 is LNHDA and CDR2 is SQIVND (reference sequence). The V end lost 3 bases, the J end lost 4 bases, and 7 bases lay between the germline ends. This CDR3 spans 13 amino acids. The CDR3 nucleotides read TGTGCCAGTAGTATCCGCCAGTACAATGAGCAGTTCTTC. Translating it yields CASSIRQYNEQFF.

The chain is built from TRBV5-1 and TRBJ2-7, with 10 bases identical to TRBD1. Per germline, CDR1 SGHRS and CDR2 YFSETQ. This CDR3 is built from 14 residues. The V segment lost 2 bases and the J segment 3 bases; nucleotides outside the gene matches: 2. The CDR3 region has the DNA TGCGCCAGCAGCTTCCGGGACAGGGGCTACGAGCAGTACTTC. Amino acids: CASSFRDRGYEQYF.

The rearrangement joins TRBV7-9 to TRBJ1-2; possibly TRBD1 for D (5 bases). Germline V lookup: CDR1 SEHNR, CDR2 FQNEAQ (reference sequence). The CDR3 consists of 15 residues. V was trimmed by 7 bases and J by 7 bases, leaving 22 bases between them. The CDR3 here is CASNLIGGIVGGYTF. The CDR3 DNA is TGTGCCAGCAATTTGATCGGGGGAATTGTAGGTGGCTACACCTTC.

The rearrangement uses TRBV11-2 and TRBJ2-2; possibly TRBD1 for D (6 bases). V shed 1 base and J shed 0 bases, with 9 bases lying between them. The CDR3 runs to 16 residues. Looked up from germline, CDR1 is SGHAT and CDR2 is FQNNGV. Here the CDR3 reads CASSLVGGPNTGELFF. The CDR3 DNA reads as TGTGCCAGCAGCTTAGTTGGGGGCCCGAACACCGGGGAGCTGTTTTTT.

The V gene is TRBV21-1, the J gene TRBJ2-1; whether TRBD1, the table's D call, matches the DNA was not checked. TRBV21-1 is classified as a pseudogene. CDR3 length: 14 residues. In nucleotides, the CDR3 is TGTGCCAGCAGCAAGAGACAGCCAGTATCAGGGCAGTTCTTC. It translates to CASSKRQPVSGQFF.

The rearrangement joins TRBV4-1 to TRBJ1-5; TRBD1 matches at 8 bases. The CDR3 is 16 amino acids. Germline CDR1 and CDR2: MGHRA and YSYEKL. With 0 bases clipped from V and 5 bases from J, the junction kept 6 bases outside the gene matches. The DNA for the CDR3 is TGCGCCAGCAGCCAAGATCTAATCAGGGGGCATCAGCCCCAGCATTTT. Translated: CASSQDLIRGHQPQHF.

CDR3 loop: CASSYSGTGSYEQYF. CDR3 nucleotides: TGTGCCAGCAGTTACAGCGGGACAGGGTCCTACGAGCAGTACTTC. This rearrangement joins TRBV6-5 to TRBJ2-7; 9 nucleotides line up with TRBD1. The CDR3 totals 15 residues. CDR1 and CDR2 from the germline V gene are MNHEY and SVGAGI. J lost 1 base, V lost 2 bases, and 3 bases had no gene match.

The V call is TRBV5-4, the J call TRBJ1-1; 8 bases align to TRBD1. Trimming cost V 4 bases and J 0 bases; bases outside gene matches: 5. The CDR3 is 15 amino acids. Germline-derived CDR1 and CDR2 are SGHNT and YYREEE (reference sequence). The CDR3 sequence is CASSRTGRMNTEAFF. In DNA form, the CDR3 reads TGTGCCAGCAGCCGGACAGGGAGGATGAACACTGAAGCTTTCTTT.

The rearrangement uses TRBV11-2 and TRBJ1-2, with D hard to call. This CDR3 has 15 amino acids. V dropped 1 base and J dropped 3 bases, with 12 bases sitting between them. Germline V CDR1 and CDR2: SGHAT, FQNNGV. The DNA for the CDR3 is TGTGCCAGCAGCTTAGGGTACAGCCCGTACTATGGCTACACCTTC. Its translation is CASSLGYSPYYGYTF.

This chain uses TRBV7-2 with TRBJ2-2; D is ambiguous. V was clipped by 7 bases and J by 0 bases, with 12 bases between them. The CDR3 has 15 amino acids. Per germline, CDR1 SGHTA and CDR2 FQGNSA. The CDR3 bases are TGTGCCAGCACCCTATTCGTGGCGAACACCGGGGAGCTGTTTTTT. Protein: CASTLFVANTGELFF.